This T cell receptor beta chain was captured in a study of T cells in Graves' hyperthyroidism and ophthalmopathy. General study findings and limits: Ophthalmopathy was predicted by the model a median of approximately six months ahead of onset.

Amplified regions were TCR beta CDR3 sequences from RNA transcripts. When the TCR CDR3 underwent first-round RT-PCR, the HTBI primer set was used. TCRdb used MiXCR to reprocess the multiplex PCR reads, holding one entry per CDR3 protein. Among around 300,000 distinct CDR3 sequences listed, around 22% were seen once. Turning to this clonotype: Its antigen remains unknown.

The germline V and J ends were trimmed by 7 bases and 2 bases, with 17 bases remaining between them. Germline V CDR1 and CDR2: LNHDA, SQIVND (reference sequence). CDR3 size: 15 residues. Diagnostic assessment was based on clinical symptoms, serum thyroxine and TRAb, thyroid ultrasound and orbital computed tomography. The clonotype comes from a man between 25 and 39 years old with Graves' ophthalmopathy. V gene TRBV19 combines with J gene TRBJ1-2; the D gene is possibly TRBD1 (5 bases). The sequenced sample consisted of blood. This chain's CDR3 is CASTYQGVGNYGYTF. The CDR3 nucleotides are TGTGCCAGTACTTACCAGGGTGTAGGAAACTATGGCTACACCTTC.